Following are 8 T cell receptor beta chains from one sample sequenced in a study of PD-1 blockade in classical Hodgkin lymphoma. Time point reported: newly diagnosed, previously untreated cHL patient sample. Sequenced by immunoSEQ multiplex PCR; TCRdb stores in-frame clones only, minus some. Of roughly 29,000 clones listed, about 89% were seen once; the top ten hold approximately 3.8%. The sample was peripheral blood mononuclear cells (PBMCs). The receptors come from a human donor with classical Hodgkin lymphoma.

The DNA of the CDR3 is TGTGCCAGTAGTCCCATTCGGCATACCAATGAGCAGTTCTTC. Amino acid sequence: CASSPIRHTNEQFF. The J gene is TRBJ2-1, the V gene TRBV19; D is undetermined. Trimming cost V 5 bases and J 6 bases, with 14 bases left between them. Germline V gene data show CDR1 as LNHDA and CDR2 as SQIVND (reference sequence). The CDR3 spans 14 residues.

The chain uses TRBV7-9 and TRBJ2-1, with D unresolved. Trimming left V 7 bases short and J 7 bases short, with 20 bases between. The germline CDR1 and CDR2 sequences are SEHNR and FQNEAQ (reference sequence). The CDR3 is made up of 15 amino acids. The CDR3 spells CASTQGSVLPNEQFF. The CDR3 region has the DNA TGTGCCAGCACCCAAGGTTCAGTCCTTCCGAATGAGCAGTTCTTC.

The chain couples TRBV7-3 to TRBJ2-1; no clear D. The germline CDR1 and CDR2 sequences are SGHTA and FQGTGA. Between the trimmed V and J ends, which lost 5 bases and 0 bases, there was a span of 8 bases. CDR3 length: 14 residues. CDR3: CASSPVGSYNEQFF. The CDR3 nucleotides are TGTGCCAGCAGCCCTGTCGGCTCCTACAATGAGCAGTTCTTC.

This chain's CDR3 is CASFEGLQGDTQYF. CDR3 sequence (DNA): TGCGCCAGCTTCGAGGGTCTGCAGGGAGATACGCAGTATTTT. The genes are TRBV5-1 and TRBJ2-3, with D possibly called TRBD1 or TRBD2 (5 bases each). Trimming pared 7 bases from V and 5 bases from J, leaving 17 bases between. The CDR3 covers 14 residues. The germline gives CDR1 SGHRS, CDR2 YFSETQ.

The chain couples TRBV7-2 to TRBJ1-1, with D maybe TRBD1 (5 bases). V was trimmed by 7 bases and J by 4 bases, leaving 16 bases between them. This CDR3 contains 14 residues. The germline V gene has CDR1 SGHTA and CDR2 FQGNSA. CDR3 residues: CASTTSGGGTEAFF. As DNA, the CDR3 is TGTGCCAGCACCACCTCGGGGGGGGGCACTGAAGCTTTCTTT.

The chain has TRBV30 and TRBJ2-2; the match to TRBD1 covers 7 bases. V gave up 8 bases and J gave up 4 bases; unmatched junction bases: 10. In germline, CDR1 is GTSNPN, CDR2 SVGIG (reference sequence). The CDR3 length is 14 residues. CDR3 residues: CASPGQRSTGELFF. As DNA, the CDR3 is TGTGCCAGTCCGGGACAGCGGTCCACCGGGGAGCTGTTTTTT.

The chain joins TRBV28 to TRBJ2-1, with 7 positions matching TRBD2. This CDR3 comprises 14 residues. V shed 3 bases and J 7 bases; nucleotides not matched to a gene: 6. CDR1 MDHEN and CDR2 SYDVKM come from the germline V gene. The CDR3 here is CASSFGGTGNEQFF. The DNA for the CDR3 is TGTGCCAGCAGTTTCGGGGGGACCGGGAATGAGCAGTTCTTC.

The rearrangement uses TRBV7-2 and TRBJ2-3; the D is unclear. There are 14 residues in the CDR3. V was shortened by 5 bases and J by 4 bases, with 13 bases between the two germline ends. Germline loops: CDR1 SGHTA, CDR2 FQGNSA. This chain's CDR3 is CASSLGRVPDTQYF. The DNA for the CDR3 is TGTGCCAGCAGCCTCGGACGGGTTCCAGATACGCAGTATTTT. The full variable domain, its missing parts supplied by reference TRBV7-2 and TRBJ2-3, is GAGVSQSPSNKVTEKGKDVELRCDPISGHTALYWYRQSLGQGLEFLIYFQGNSAPDKSGLPSDRFSAERTGGSVSTLTIQRTQQEDSAVYLCASSLGRVPDTQYFGPGTRLTVL.